This is a list of T cell receptor beta chains from one sample in a study of vaccination and CD4 T cells after COVID-19. Antigens for these TCRs are unknown. TCRdb reanalysed the PCR reads using MiXCR and keeps one entry per CDR3 protein. Among around 20,000 distinct CDR3 sequences listed, about 40% were seen once. The source was CD4+ T cells from blood, cultured in vitro, collected before SARS-CoV-2 vaccination. The receptors shown here come from a human donor who had recovered from COVID-19. Each CDR3 is given with its conserved first and last residue. The D gene is left open where the match is weak. The listing skips clone size in some rows; elsewhere it reads once, few, many or a size class.

abundance	d_gene	v_gene	j_gene	CDR3nt	CDR3aa
NA	NA	TRBV7-6	TRBJ1-5	TGTGCCAGCAGCTTAGCCCCGGGGAGCAATCAGCCCCAGCATTTT	CASSLAPGSNQPQHF
few	NA	TRBV19	TRBJ1-1	TGTGCCAGTACTAGAGACAGTGCCCTTGAAGCTTTCTTT	CASTRDSALEAFF
NA	NA	TRBV19	TRBJ2-5	TGTGCCAGTAGTACCCCTGGGCAGGAGGAGACCCAGTACTTC	CASSTPGQEETQYF
NA	NA	TRBV30	TRBJ1-1	TGTGCCTGGAGTGACTTCCGGCCCGAAAACACTGAAGCTTTCTTT	CAWSDFRPENTEAFF
once	TRBD1	TRBV19	TRBJ1-2	TGTGCCAGTAGTTCGACAGGGCAATCCTCCTATGGCTACACCTTC	CASSSTGQSSYGYTF
few	NA	TRBV20-1	TRBJ2-3	TGCAGTGTCCGGGGGCCCCGCACAGATACGCAGTATTTT	CSVRGPRTDTQYF
NA	NA	TRBV2	TRBJ2-7	TGTGCCAGCAGTGAACGGGTTTGGGGAGCCCAGTACTTC	CASSERVWGAQYF
NA	NA	TRBV19	TRBJ1-2	TGTGCCAGTAGTACATATGAATATGGCTACACCTTC	CASSTYEYGYTF
few	NA	TRBV4-2	TRBJ2-3	TGTGCCAGCAGCCAAGTGTTGGGGGGGCCGTTGACAGATACGCAGTATTTT	CASSQVLGGPLTDTQYF
NA	TRBD1	TRBV7-2	TRBJ2-5	TGTGCCAGCAGCCCTGACAGGGAGCGGACCCAGTACTTC	CASSPDRERTQYF
NA	TRBD1	TRBV11-2	TRBJ2-6	TGTGCCAGCAGCGGGACAGGGGGCTACGGGGCCAACGTCCTGACTTTC	CASSGTGGYGANVLTF
NA	TRBD1	TRBV30	TRBJ2-5	TGTGCCTGGACCGGGACAGGGGCAGAGACCCAGTACTTC	CAWTGTGAETQYF
NA	NA	TRBV5-4	TRBJ1-1	TGTGCCAGCAGCTTGGTAGGGAGAAACACTGAAGCTTTCTTT	CASSLVGRNTEAFF
NA	NA	TRBV6-1	TRBJ2-6	TGTGCCAGCACCCAGAGCTCTGGGGCCAACGTCCTGACTTTC	CASTQSSGANVLTF
few	NA	TRBV20-1	TRBJ1-6	TGCAGTGCTCCAGACTTCGGGTTTAATTCACCCCTCCACTTT	CSAPDFGFNSPLHF
NA	NA	TRBV14	TRBJ2-7	TGTGCCAGCAGGGCATCATCTTCCGAGCAGTACTTC	CASRASSSEQYF
NA	NA	TRBV20-1	TRBJ1-3	TGCAGTGCTGCTCCAGGGTTAAGGGCCTCTGGAAACACCATATATTTT	CSAAPGLRASGNTIYF
NA	NA	TRBV2	TRBJ2-1	TGTGCCAGCAGTGATCCCGGCGGCCAGAGCTCCTACAATGAGCAGTTCTTC	CASSDPGGQSSYNEQFF
NA	TRBD1	TRBV6-1	TRBJ1-5	TGTGCCAGCAGGGAACTGAACAGGGGGCTTGATCAGCCCCAGCATTTT	CASRELNRGLDQPQHF
NA	NA	TRBV19	TRBJ2-5	TGTGCCAGTAGCAACACTATCCGGGGGGAGACCCAGTACTTC	CASSNTIRGETQYF
NA	TRBD1	TRBV4-3	TRBJ2-2	TGCGCCAGCAGCCAGACACAGGGGCCGGGCGGGGAGCTGTTTTTT	CASSQTQGPGGELFF
NA	NA	TRBV6-1	TRBJ1-1	TGTGCCAGCAGAGGTACCGGGTTAAGCACTGAAGCTTTCTTT	CASRGTGLSTEAFF
NA	TRBD1	TRBV6-1	TRBJ1-1	TGTGCCAGCAGGGAACCGGGACAGGGGGAGTGGACTGAAGCTTTCTTT	CASREPGQGEWTEAFF
NA	NA	TRBV20-1	TRBJ2-1	TGCAGTGCTAGAGGGGCGGCAACAATCAATGAGCAGTTCTTC	CSARGAATINEQFF
few	TRBD1	TRBV24-1	TRBJ2-2	TGTGCCACCAGTGATCGAATACAGGGGGCAGCCGGGGAGCTGTTTTTT	CATSDRIQGAAGELFF
NA	NA	TRBV2	TRBJ1-2	TGTGCCAGCAGTGTGGAGGAATTCAACTATGGCTACACCTTC	CASSVEEFNYGYTF
NA	NA	TRBV28	TRBJ1-1	TGTGCCAGCAGTTCCGGTGTATCGGGGCTTATTACCATGAACACTGAAGCTTTCTTT	CASSSGVSGLITMNTEAFF
NA	NA	TRBV6-1	TRBJ1-5	TGTGCCAGCAGTGGGATCTCTGATAGCAATCAGCCCCAGCATTTT	CASSGISDSNQPQHF
NA	NA	TRBV20-1	TRBJ2-3	TGCAGTGCTAGAGACTCCACGCAGTATTTT	CSARDSTQYF
few	TRBD2	TRBV6-1	TRBJ2-3	TGTGCCAGCAGAGAAGCGGGACTAGCGGGTGGAGATACGCAGTATTTT	CASREAGLAGGDTQYF
NA	NA	TRBV6-2/TRBV6-3	TRBJ2-3	TGTGCCAGCAGGGCCGGGGGGCCTACGCAGTATTTT	CASRAGGPTQYF
once	TRBD1	TRBV6-5	TRBJ1-1	TGTGCCAGCAGTTACCGATCCGGGACAGGGAGGGGCAACACTGAAGCTTTCTTT	CASSYRSGTGRGNTEAFF
once	TRBD1	TRBV28	TRBJ1-4	TGTGCCAGCAGTCTCACAGGGGCTACTAATGAAAAACTGTTTTTT	CASSLTGATNEKLFF
NA	TRBD2	TRBV5-1	TRBJ2-1	TGCGCCAGCAGCTGGACTAGCGGGGGGGCCTCCTACAATGAGCAGTTCTTC	CASSWTSGGASYNEQFF
NA	TRBD2	TRBV7-3	TRBJ2-1	TGTGCCAGCAGCTTATCTAGCGGGGGATACAATGAGCAGTTCTTC	CASSLSSGGYNEQFF
few	NA	TRBV28	TRBJ2-7	TGTGCCAGCAGTTTAAGTTTCAGGATGGCCGAGCAGTACTTC	CASSLSFRMAEQYF
NA	TRBD1	TRBV29-1	TRBJ1-1	TGCAGCGTGGTCCGGGACAGGGGTTTGAGCACTGAAGCTTTCTTT	CSVVRDRGLSTEAFF
once	NA	TRBV10-3	TRBJ1-1	TGTGCCATCACAAACCGTTTCGCTGTGGCCGGAACGGACACTGAAGCTTTCTTT	CAITNRFAVAGTDTEAFF
NA	NA	TRBV12-3/TRBV12-4	TRBJ1-1	TGTGCCAGCAGTCCTCATTTACAGGGGAACACTGAAGCTTTCTTT	CASSPHLQGNTEAFF
few	NA	TRBV27	TRBJ2-7	TGTGCCAGCAATCCGGACGGATCGTCCTACGAGCAGTACTTC	CASNPDGSSYEQYF
once	TRBD2	TRBV6-7	TRBJ2-4	TGTGCCAGCAGGGGGGGACTAGCGGGTTGGGCCACCAAAAACATTCAGTACTTC	CASRGGLAGWATKNIQYF
NA	NA	TRBV10-1	TRBJ2-3	TGCGCCAGCAGTAATAGGGGAGGTCAGCCCCAGTATTTT	CASSNRGGQPQYF
NA	TRBD1	TRBV9	TRBJ1-5	TGTGCCAGCAGCAAAGGGACAGGGAGTCAGCCCCAGCATTTT	CASSKGTGSQPQHF
NA	NA	TRBV19	TRBJ1-5	TGTGCCAGTACTGATGGTCGGGCAAAACGGAACAATCAGCCCCAGCATTTT	CASTDGRAKRNNQPQHF
few	NA	TRBV11-2	TRBJ2-5	TGTGCCAGCAGCTTAGGACCAGTCCAAGAGACCCAGTACTTC	CASSLGPVQETQYF
few	TRBD2	TRBV20-1	TRBJ2-1	TGCAGTGCTAGGACTAGCGGGAGCCGTAGTTACAATGAGCAGTTCTTC	CSARTSGSRSYNEQFF
NA	TRBD1	TRBV7-8	TRBJ1-1	TGTGCCAGCAGCTCTCAGGGGGCGGCCGAAGCTTTCTTT	CASSSQGAAEAFF
NA	NA	TRBV30	TRBJ2-3	TGTGCCTGGAGCCTGAGCACAGATACGCAGTATTTT	CAWSLSTDTQYF